This T cell receptor beta chain was sequenced for a study of blood T cell repertoires in COVID-19. Study-wide background: Whether acute or convalescent, the COVID-19 samples came from the United States, Italy and Spain. Sample material is recorded as cDNA or gDNA derived from T cells, B-cell-depleted T cells, or PBMCs.

Per the original methods: The authors estimated nucleated cell counts from reference gene primer amplification. This table comes from immunoSEQ multiplex PCR, and its TCRdb copy is limited to in-frame clones, with some not included. V and J calls and clone size follow that table, whereas D and trimming were derived from the DNA. The table lists over 200,000 clones, 89% of them singletons, with about 6% in the top ten. The receptor was isolated from a man aged 55 to 70 who had recovered from COVID-19. Sequenced: peripheral blood.

CDR3 DNA sequence: TGTGCCAGCGGACTAGCGGGGGGCCATGAGCAGTTCTTC. Translated: CASGLAGGHEQFF. This chain uses TRBV12-3 or TRBV12-4 with TRBJ2-1; 14 nucleotides align to TRBD2. With V trimmed by 8 bases and J by 8 bases, 2 bases remained unmatched. This CDR3 is built from 13 residues.